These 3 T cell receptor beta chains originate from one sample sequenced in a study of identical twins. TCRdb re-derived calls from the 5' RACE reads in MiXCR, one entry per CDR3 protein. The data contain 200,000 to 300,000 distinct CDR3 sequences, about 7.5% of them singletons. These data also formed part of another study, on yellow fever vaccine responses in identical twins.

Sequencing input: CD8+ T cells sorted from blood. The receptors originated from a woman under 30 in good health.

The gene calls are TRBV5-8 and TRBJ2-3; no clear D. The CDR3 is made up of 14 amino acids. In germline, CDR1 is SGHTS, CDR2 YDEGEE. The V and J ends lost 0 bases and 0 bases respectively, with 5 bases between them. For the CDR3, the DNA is TGTGCCAGCAGCTTGGATCTTAGCACAGATACGCAGTATTTT. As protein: CASSLDLSTDTQYF. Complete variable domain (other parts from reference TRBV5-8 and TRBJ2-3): EAGVTQSPTHLIKTRGQQATLRCSPISGHTSVYWYQQALGLGLQFLLWYDEGEERNRGNFPPRFSGRQFPNYSSELNVNALELEDSALYLCASSLDLSTDTQYFGPGTRLTVL.

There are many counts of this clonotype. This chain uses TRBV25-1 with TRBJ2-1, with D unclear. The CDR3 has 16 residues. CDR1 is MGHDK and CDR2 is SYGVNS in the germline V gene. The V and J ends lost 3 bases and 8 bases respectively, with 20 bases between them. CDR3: CASSEGFRAIFDEQFF. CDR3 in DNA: TGTGCCAGCAGTGAGGGGTTTCGGGCTATATTCGATGAGCAGTTCTTC.

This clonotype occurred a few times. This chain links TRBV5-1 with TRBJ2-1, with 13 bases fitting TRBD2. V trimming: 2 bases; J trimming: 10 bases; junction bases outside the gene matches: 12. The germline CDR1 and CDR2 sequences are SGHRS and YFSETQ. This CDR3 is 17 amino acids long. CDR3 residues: CASSFGLAGVINGEQFF. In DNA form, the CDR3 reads TGCGCCAGCAGCTTTGGACTAGCGGGAGTGATTAACGGAGAGCAGTTCTTC.